The 20 T cell receptor beta chains below all came from one sample that was sequenced in a study of human T cells and chemical hapten exposure. The time point here: pre-sensitization, week 0. Treatment in this sample: therapeutic diphenylcyclopropenone sensitization with weekly scalp DPC. TCRdb called the RACE reads again in MiXCR, with one record for every CDR3 protein. The sample carries fewer than 150,000 distinct CDR3 sequences, approximately 15% recorded once. The input for sequencing was whole blood, taken in connection with sensitization to the hapten diphenylcyclopropenone (DPC). The source is a woman in her late teens or twenties with alopecia areata. Some clones in this sample may be carry-over from other donors' samples.

The chain has TRBV27 and TRBJ2-2; D possibly matches TRBD1 or TRBD2 (6 bases each). Between the trimmed V and J ends, which lost 2 bases and 3 bases, there was a span of 13 bases. There are 16 residues in the CDR3. CDR1 and CDR2 from the germline V gene are MNHEY and SMNVEV (reference sequence). The CDR3 bases are TGTGCCAGCAGTTTACCCGGGGGCTTGGACACCGGGGAGCTGTTTTTT. This gives the protein CASSLPGGLDTGELFF.

This clonotype came up a few times. The chain couples TRBV29-1 to TRBJ2-5; D is possibly TRBD1 (6 bases). Germline lookup yields CDR1 SQVTM and CDR2 ANQGSEA. The V end was cut by 1 base, the J end by 3 bases, with 9 bases between. The length of the CDR3 is 13 residues. CDR3 sequence: CSVEVPGEETQYF. CDR3 coding DNA: TGCAGCGTTGAAGTCCCAGGGGAAGAGACCCAGTACTTC.

This clonotype was seen ten or more times. V is TRBV7-8 and J is TRBJ2-7; perhaps TRBD2 as D (5 bases). The V end was cut by 1 base, the J end by 7 bases, with 14 bases between. Germline CDR1 reads SGHVS; CDR2 reads FQNEAQ. CDR3 length equals 14 residues. The CDR3 spells CASSLEVIPGEQYF. The CDR3 bases are TGTGCCAGCAGCTTAGAGGTCATCCCGGGGGAGCAGTACTTC. Full variable domain (outside the CDR3, taken from reference TRBV7-8 and TRBJ2-7): GAGVSQSPRYKVAKRGQDVALRCDPISGHVSLFWYQQALGQGPEFLTYFQNEAQLDKSGLPSDRFFAERPEGSVSTLKIQRTQQEDSAVYLCASSLEVIPGEQYFGPGTRLTVT.

The rearrangement links TRBV3-1 to TRBJ2-6; the D is unclear. V lost 0 bases and J lost 0, with 12 bases in between. Germline lookup yields CDR1 LGHDT and CDR2 YNNKEL (reference sequence). This CDR3 contains 18 residues. The CDR3 is CASSQDRPGSSGANVLTF. CDR3 nucleotides: TGTGCCAGCAGCCAAGATCGGCCAGGAAGCTCTGGGGCCAACGTCCTGACTTTC.

At least ten counts were recorded for this clonotype. The CDR3 loop reads CASSWPAVGSPLHF. The CDR3 bases are TGTGCCAGCAGTTGGCCCGCGGTGGGATCACCCCTCCACTTT. V and J are TRBV27 and TRBJ1-6; D is unclear. This CDR3 has 14 residues. Germline V gives CDR1 MNHEY, CDR2 SMNVEV (reference sequence). V lost 4 bases to trimming and J lost 10 bases, with 14 bases between them.

V usage is TRBV18 and J usage is TRBJ2-3; D is possibly TRBD1 (6 bases). Germline V gene sequence: CDR1 KGHSH, CDR2 LQKENI. This CDR3 has 17 residues. V gave up 2 bases and J gave up 8 bases, with 23 bases separating them. Here the CDR3 DNA reads TGTGCCAGCTCACCAACGAACAGGGCCGAGCCACCGGGTACGCAGTATTTT. This encodes CASSPTNRAEPPGTQYF.

This clonotype was seen only once. The V call is TRBV12-3 or TRBV12-4, the J call TRBJ2-3; 9 positions match TRBD1. This CDR3 region has 19 residues. V shed 4 bases and J 0 bases; nucleotides not matched to a gene: 14. CDR3 sequence reads: CASSSSSPGQGHSTDTQYF. The CDR3 nucleotides are TGTGCCAGCAGTTCTAGTTCCCCGGGACAGGGACATAGCACAGATACGCAGTATTTT.

The rearrangement joins TRBV29-1 to TRBJ1-2, with a possible D match to TRBD1 (6 bases). From germline, CDR1 is SQVTM and CDR2 ANQGSEA. The CDR3 extends over 12 amino acids. The ends were cut back, 3 bases at V and 7 bases at J, with 12 bases in the middle. DNA for the CDR3: TGCAGCGTTGATCTACAGGGATTTGGCTACACCTTC. This sequence encodes CSVDLQGFGYTF.

This clonotype appeared many times. The rearrangement joins TRBV5-1 to TRBJ1-1, with D possibly being TRBD1 (5 bases). V was shortened by 0 bases and J by 1 base, with 13 bases between the two germline ends. Germline lookup yields CDR1 SGHRS and CDR2 YFSETQ. This CDR3 region has 16 residues. CDR3 protein: CASSLATVGPNTEAFF. The DNA for the CDR3 is TGCGCCAGCAGCTTGGCGACAGTTGGGCCGAACACTGAAGCTTTCTTT.

The chain uses TRBV5-1 and TRBJ1-2; D ambiguous. CDR1 is SGHRS, CDR2 YFSETQ, per germline. Trimming stripped 4 bases from V and 1 base from J, with 8 bases between. This CDR3 is built from 13 residues. The chain's CDR3 is CASSPTYNYGYTF. The CDR3 DNA reads as TGCGCCAGCAGCCCAACCTATAACTATGGCTACACCTTC.

This clonotype was counted a few times. The chain combines TRBV7-6 with TRBJ1-2; TRBD1 matches 9 bases. The CDR3 length is 14 residues. Trimming at V came to 5 bases and at J to 8 bases, leaving 9 bases not matched to a gene. CDR1 and CDR2 from the germline V gene are SGHVS and FNYEAQ. The CDR3: CASSQIRTGEGYTF. CDR3 nucleotide sequence: TGTGCCAGCAGCCAAATTAGGACAGGGGAGGGCTACACCTTC.

This clonotype appeared a few times. This chain uses TRBV29-1 with TRBJ2-7; D assignment may be TRBD1 or TRBD2 (5 bases each). V was trimmed by 3 bases and J by 5 bases, leaving 8 bases between them. The CDR3 sequence is 11 residues long. CDR1 SQVTM and CDR2 ANQGSEA come from the germline V gene. The CDR3 here is CSVDLGDEQYF. CDR3 nucleotides: TGCAGCGTTGACTTGGGGGACGAGCAGTACTTC.

Ten or more counts support this clonotype. The V gene is TRBV25-1, the J gene TRBJ1-1, with a tentative D call TRBD1 (5 bases). V lost 7 bases and J 1 base, leaving 10 bases between the germline ends. The germline V gene encodes CDR1 MGHDK and CDR2 SYGVNS. CDR3 length equals 13 residues. This chain's CDR3 is CASMGPSNTEAFF. The CDR3 nucleotides read TGTGCCAGCATGGGGCCCTCGAACACTGAAGCTTTCTTT.

The gene calls are TRBV6-5 and TRBJ1-2, with D possibly matching TRBD1 (6 bases). CDR3 length: 14 amino acids. The ends were cut back, 0 bases at V and 6 bases at J, with 11 bases in the middle. CDR1 is MNHEY, CDR2 SVGAGI, per germline. As DNA, the CDR3 is TGTGCCAGCAGTTACTCGACGGGGGGCAATGGCTACACCTTC. Its translation: CASSYSTGGNGYTF.

The chain joins TRBV7-9 to TRBJ2-3; D is possibly TRBD1 (5 bases). CDR3 length: 15 amino acids. Germline values: CDR1 SEHNR, CDR2 FQNEAQ (reference sequence). The ends were cut back, 5 bases at V and 1 base at J, with 13 bases in the middle. The CDR3 coding sequence is TGTGCCAGCAGCGCACAGGAGACCCGCACAGATACGCAGTATTTT. Amino acid sequence: CASSAQETRTDTQYF.

Many counts were recorded for this clonotype. V usage is TRBV6-2 or TRBV6-3 and J usage is TRBJ2-3; maybe TRBD2 (5 bases). This CDR3 is 16 amino acids long. Trimming took 6 bases from V and 0 from J, leaving 16 bases between them. In germline, CDR1 is MNHEY, CDR2 SVGEGT. This CDR3 reads CASSWERTSSTDTQYF. For the CDR3, the DNA is TGTGCCAGCAGCTGGGAGCGTACCTCTAGCACAGATACGCAGTATTTT.

The sample holds a few counts of this clonotype. The rearrangement links TRBV28 to TRBJ2-3; D is uncertain. Germline CDR1 is MDHEN and CDR2 is SYDVKM. The CDR3 covers 12 residues. With 10 bases removed from V and 1 base from J, the gap between germline ends came to 9 bases. The CDR3 reads CAILSGTDTQYF. The DNA of the CDR3 is TGTGCCATCTTATCTGGCACAGATACGCAGTATTTT.

CDR3 nucleotides: TGTGCCAGCGGTCCGGACAGCCTCAAGCAGGAGTACTTC. This encodes CASGPDSLKQEYF. The chain recombines TRBV2 with TRBJ2-7, with a weak D call TRBD1 (6 bases). The germline CDR1 and CDR2 sequences are SNHLY and FYNNEI. This CDR3 is 13 amino acids long. V lost 8 bases and J lost 11, with 22 bases in between. The whole variable domain, filled in from reference TRBV2 and TRBJ2-7, reads EPEVTQTPSHQVTQMGQEVILRCVPISNHLYFYWYRQILGQKVEFLVSFYNNEISEKSEIFDDQFSVERPDGSNFTLKIRSTKLEDSAMYFCASGPDSLKQEYFGPGTRLTVT.

The gene calls are TRBV6-1 and TRBJ1-6, with TRBD1 as a possible D gene (5 bases). The CDR3 spans 16 residues. V was shortened by 2 bases and J by 7 bases, with 15 bases between the two germline ends. CDR1 is MNHNS, CDR2 SASEGT, per germline. CDR3 protein: CASSESRASGNSPLHF. The CDR3 bases are TGTGCCAGCAGTGAATCCCGGGCTTCAGGGAATTCACCCCTCCACTTT.

In this sample, this clonotype turned up a few times. The chain carries TRBV9 and TRBJ2-4; 9 bases map to TRBD1. V lost 3 bases and J lost 5; bases outside the gene matches: 0. CDR1 and CDR2 (germline): SGDLS, YYNGEE. The CDR3 is 13 amino acids. The chain's CDR3 is CASSGTGENIQYF. The CDR3 DNA reads TGTGCCAGCAGCGGGACAGGGGAAAACATTCAGTACTTC.